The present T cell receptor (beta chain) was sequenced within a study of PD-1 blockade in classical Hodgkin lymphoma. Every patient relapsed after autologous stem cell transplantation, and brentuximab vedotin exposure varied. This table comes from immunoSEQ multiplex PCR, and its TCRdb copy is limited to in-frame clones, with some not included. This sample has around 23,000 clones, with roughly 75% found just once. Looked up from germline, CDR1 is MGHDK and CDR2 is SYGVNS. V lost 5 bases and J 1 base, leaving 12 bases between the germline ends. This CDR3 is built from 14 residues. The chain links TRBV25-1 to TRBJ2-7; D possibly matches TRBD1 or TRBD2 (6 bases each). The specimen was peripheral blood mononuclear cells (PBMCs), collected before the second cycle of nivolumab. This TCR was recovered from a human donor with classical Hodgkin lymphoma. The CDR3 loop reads CASSFRGPSYEQYF. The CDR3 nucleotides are TGTGCCAGCAGTTTTCGGGGGCCTTCCTACGAGCAGTACTTC.